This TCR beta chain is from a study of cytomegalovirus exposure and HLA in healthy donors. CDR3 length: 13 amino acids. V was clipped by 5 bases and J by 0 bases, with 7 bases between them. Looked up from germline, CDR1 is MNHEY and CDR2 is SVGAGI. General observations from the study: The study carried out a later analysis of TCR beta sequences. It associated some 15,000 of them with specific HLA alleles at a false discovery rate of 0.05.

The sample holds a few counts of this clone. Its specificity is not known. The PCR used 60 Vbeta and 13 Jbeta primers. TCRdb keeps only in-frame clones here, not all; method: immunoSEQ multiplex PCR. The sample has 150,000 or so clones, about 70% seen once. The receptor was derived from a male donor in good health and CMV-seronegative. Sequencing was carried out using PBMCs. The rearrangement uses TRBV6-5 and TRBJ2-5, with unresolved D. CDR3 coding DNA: TGTGCCAGCAGTCTAGGTTACCAAGAGACCCAGTACTTC. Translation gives CASSLGYQETQYF.